The T cell receptor beta chain described here comes from a study of radiotherapy plus CTLA-4 blockade in lung cancer. Study overall: Among all patients, approximately 17% showed objective responses, while about 31% had disease control. Study-wide findings and caveats: Reportedly, early blood T cell clone dynamics best predicted response, with interferon-beta. There was expansion of tumor-derived TCR clones in blood after radiotherapy plus ipilimumab.

For this clone: The target antigen is unknown.

The assay was immunoSEQ multiplex PCR, and TCRdb's table has in-frame clones only and misses some. The sample records some 90,000 clones, 75% to 90% being singletons. The CDR3 spans 15 residues. V shed 1 base and J 3 bases; nucleotides not matched to a gene: 0. Germline V gene lookup returns CDR1 SNHLY and CDR2 FYNNEI. This sequence was found in a human donor with non-small cell lung cancer who had a partial response to radiotherapy plus ipilimumab. The chain carries TRBV2 and TRBJ1-5; 10 bases agree with TRBD1. The source was peripheral blood, collected from a patient treated with radiotherapy plus ipilimumab. The CDR3 bases are TGTGCCAGCAGTGAAGGACAGGGGGCCAATCAGCCCCAGCATTTT. This sequence encodes CASSEGQGANQPQHF.